This T cell receptor (beta chain) was recorded in a study of T cell repertoires in cytomegalovirus infection. Background on the study: Newly reported HLA-C-restricted and thoroughly characterized HLA-B-restricted CMV epitopes were employed. In public TCR beta signatures, there were indications of both CMV infection and matching HLA type.

Each CDR3 protein gets one entry after TCRdb re-called the reads with MiXCR. This table holds 750,000 to 950,000 distinct CDR3 sequences, around 29% found once. V lost 4 bases, J lost 3 bases, and 19 bases lay in between. The length of the CDR3 is 17 residues. Looked up from germline, CDR1 is SGHTA and CDR2 is FQGNSA. Concerning this clonotype itself: Its antigen is undetermined. The CDR3 does not end in the conserved phenylalanine or tryptophan, so this is likely a read error.

Overall study results and limits: CMV-specific HLA-C-restricted TCR beta clonotypes dominated the ex vivo response. Based on cumulative public TCR beta family frequency, carriers of CMV plus the relevant HLA were identified.

The rearrangement uses TRBV7-2 and TRBJ2-1; D might be TRBD2 (5 bases). The specimen was cultured CD8+ T cells from PBMCs, collected from culture after CMV antigen stimulation. The receptor comes from a human donor in good health (CMV status not recorded). Some clones in this sample may be carry-over from other donors' samples. The DNA for the CDR3 is TGTGCCAGCAGCTACCAGAAGGCACTAGAGAGCTACAATGAGCAGTTCTGC. Translated, it gives CASSYQKALESYNEQFC.